The clone carrying this TCR beta chain was seen only a few times. Antigen unknown. Genes and germline are mouse. From the germline J gene comes the end of the CDR3, since the read stops 4 residues before it. The data belong to a study of CD8+ T cells in alopecia areata. Findings of the study overall: Scalp lesions, especially in alopecia totalis/universalis, had higher clonality than normal scalp.

It was cDNA, reverse transcribed from extracted RNA, that served as the sequencing template. TCRdb's copy holds only in-frame clones and misses some; the assay was immunoSEQ multiplex PCR. The sample gives roughly 260,000 clones, none seen only once, and the top ten clones hold 1.2%. Cell sorting was performed on pooled cutaneous lymph node cells with CD4, CD8alpha, NKG2D, NKG2ACE and other markers. The CDR3 is 16 residues long. Germline values: CDR1 NSHNY, CDR2 SYGAGN. Losses at the gene ends were 2 bases for V and 0 bases for J; bases not matched to a gene: 3. V is TRBV13-1 and J is TRBJ1-2; 11 bases fit TRBD1. This TCR was sampled from a C3H/HeJ mouse with alopecia areata. The strain's MHC: H2-k. Sequencing was carried out using CD4+ T cells sorted from a lymph node. The part of the CDR3 DNA that was read is TGTGCCAGCAGTGAGCAGGGACAGGGGGCAAACTCC. Its translation: CASSEQGQGANS. The full CDR3 protein reads CASSEQGQGANSDYTF.